A selection of T cell receptor beta chains follows, all from one sample in a study of sequential checkpoint blockade in melanoma. Produced via immunoSEQ multiplex PCR; TCRdb's table is partial and in-frame only. The sample carries 10,000 to 15,000 clones, less than 70% recorded once. The source material was CD8+ T cells sorted from blood (inferred from file names), sampled from a patient given nivolumab and ipilimumab in sequence. Receptors were obtained from a human donor with melanoma. Each CDR3 is given with its conserved first and last residue. The D gene is left open where the match is weak. Size is omitted from some rows. Given values are once, few, many or a class for expanded clones.

TRBV4-1,.,TRBJ2-5,TRBD1,TGCGCCAGCAGCCCGTCGACAGGGGCGTCAGAGACCCAGTACTTC,CASSPSTGASETQYF
TRBV10-3,.,TRBJ2-2,TRBD2,TGTGCCATCAGTGAGGCCGGGACTAGCGGGGACACCGGGGAGCTGTTTTTT,CAISEAGTSGDTGELFF
TRBV19,medium-sized,TRBJ1-2,.,TGTGCCAGTAGTATAGCCTCCTATGGCTACACCTTC,CASSIASYGYTF
TRBV28,few,TRBJ2-7,.,TGTGCCAGCAGTACCCGGGAGCAGGGCTACGAGCAGTACTTC,CASSTREQGYEQYF
TRBV6-1,.,TRBJ2-1,.,TGTGCCAGCAGTGAAACTAGCATCTATCAAAATGAGCAGTTCTTC,CASSETSIYQNEQFF
TRBV9,.,TRBJ1-1,TRBD1,TGTGCCAGCAGCGTAACGGGAACAGGGGGCGGCACTGAAGCTTTCTTT,CASSVTGTGGGTEAFF
TRBV7-9,.,TRBJ2-1,.,TGTGCCAGCAGCTTAGTCGGGGTGAATGAGCAGTTCTTC,CASSLVGVNEQFF
TRBV9,.,TRBJ2-2,.,TGTGCCAGCAGCGTAGTTTCGGGGGGCCTGACCGGGGAGCTGTTTTTT,CASSVVSGGLTGELFF
TRBV6-6,.,TRBJ2-2,.,TGTGCCAGCACCCTCGAAGAGGCGATGAACACCGGGGAGCTGTTTTTT,CASTLEEAMNTGELFF
TRBV27,.,TRBJ2-7,TRBD1,TGTGCCAGCAGTCTGCGGACAGGGGGCGTGGGCGAGCAGTACTTC,CASSLRTGGVGEQYF
TRBV4-1,.,TRBJ2-5,.,TGCGCCAGCAGCCAAGAGGCGGGACTTCGGGAGACCCAGTACTTC,CASSQEAGLRETQYF
TRBV27,.,TRBJ2-1,TRBD2,TGTGCCAGCAGGAGCGGGGGTTACAATGAGCAGTTCTTC,CASRSGGYNEQFF
TRBV19,.,TRBJ2-7,TRBD1,TGTGCCAGTAGGTCGGGACAGTACGCTCACGAGCAGTACTTC,CASRSGQYAHEQYF
TRBV4-1,.,TRBJ2-1,TRBD2,TGCGCCAGCAGCCCCAAAAGTCGGGGACTAGCGTTTTACAATGAGCAGTTCTTC,CASSPKSRGLAFYNEQFF
TRBV5-5,medium-sized,TRBJ2-7,TRBD1,TGTGCCAGCAGCTTGGGACAGGGCTCCTACGAGCAGTACTTC,CASSLGQGSYEQYF
TRBV14,medium-sized,TRBJ1-1,.,TGTGCCAGCATGAGGGCGATGAACACTGAAGCTTTCTTT,CASMRAMNTEAFF
TRBV4-2,.,TRBJ1-2,.,TGTGCCAGCAGCCAAGGGGCAGGGGTCTATGGCTACACCTTC,CASSQGAGVYGYTF
TRBV7-6,.,TRBJ1-2,TRBD1,TGTGCCAGCAGCATCGGGACAGGGGGCAGTAACTATGGCTACACCTTC,CASSIGTGGSNYGYTF
TRBV2,.,TRBJ2-1,.,TGTGCCAGCAGTGAAAGCGTCGGGAGTGGGTACAATGAGCAGTTCTTC,CASSESVGSGYNEQFF
TRBV4-2,.,TRBJ1-5,TRBD1,TGTGCCAGCAGCCCCAGGACAGGGGGTTTTAGTCAGCCCCAGCATTTT,CASSPRTGGFSQPQHF
TRBV19,medium-sized,TRBJ2-7,TRBD2,TGTGCCAGTAGTGGACTAGAGAGGGACGAGCAGTACTTC,CASSGLERDEQYF
TRBV30,.,TRBJ1-5,.,TGTGCCTGGAGTCCGGACTCAAGCAATCAGCCCCAGCATTTT,CAWSPDSSNQPQHF
TRBV18,.,TRBJ2-7,TRBD2,TGTGCCAGCTCACCGTTGGTGGCTAGCGGGGGCTACGAGCAGTACTTC,CASSPLVASGGYEQYF
TRBV19,.,TRBJ2-7,.,TGTGCCAGTAGCGGGTATCGATACGAGCAGTACTTC,CASSGYRYEQYF
TRBV30,.,TRBJ2-7,.,TGTGCCTGGAGTCCGTTACGGAGGCAGTCCTACGAGCAGTACTTC,CAWSPLRRQSYEQYF
TRBV7-9,.,TRBJ2-4,TRBD1,TGTGCCAGCAGCATAGGGGGCGGCTTAGCCAAAAACATTCAGTACTTC,CASSIGGGLAKNIQYF
TRBV6-1,few,TRBJ1-1,.,TGTGCCAGCAGTGAAGACAACGCTTACACTGAAGCTTTCTTT,CASSEDNAYTEAFF
TRBV9,.,TRBJ2-1,TRBD2,TGTGCCAGCAGCGTGGGGACTAGCGGGTCGGGTAGACAGTTCTTC,CASSVGTSGSGRQFF
TRBV15,few,TRBJ2-7,TRBD1,TGTGCCACCAGCAGAGATCGGCCAGGACAGGGCCTCATCTACGAGCAGTACTTC,CATSRDRPGQGLIYEQYF
TRBV5-6,.,TRBJ2-7,.,TGTGCCAGCAGCTTACAAATGGCCTACGAGCAGTACTTC,CASSLQMAYEQYF
TRBV19,.,TRBJ2-1,.,TGTGCCAGTAGTATAACGTGGCTCATCAATGAGCAGTTCTTC,CASSITWLINEQFF
TRBV7-9,medium-sized,TRBJ1-2,.,TGTGCCAGCAGCTTAGCGGCAGGGGAAGGCTACACCTTC,CASSLAAGEGYTF
TRBV9,.,TRBJ2-7,TRBD1,TGTGCCAGCAGCCCAGGGACAGGGGTGGACGAGCAGTACTTC,CASSPGTGVDEQYF
TRBV6-5,.,TRBJ2-7,.,TGTGCCAGCAGCCAGGGGCACGGCTACGAGCAGTACTTC,CASSQGHGYEQYF
TRBV28,.,TRBJ2-7,.,TGTGCCAGCAGCTCAGGACCCGGAACCCAGGGAAGGCACTACGAGCAGTACTTC,CASSSGPGTQGRHYEQYF